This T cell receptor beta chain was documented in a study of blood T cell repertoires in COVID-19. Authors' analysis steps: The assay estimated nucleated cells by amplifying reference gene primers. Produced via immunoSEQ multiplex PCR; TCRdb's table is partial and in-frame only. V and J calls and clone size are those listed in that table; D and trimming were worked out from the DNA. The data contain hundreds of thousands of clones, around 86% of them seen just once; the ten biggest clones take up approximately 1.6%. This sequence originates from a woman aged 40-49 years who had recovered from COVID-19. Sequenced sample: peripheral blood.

The chain's CDR3 is CASSPRTSGNEQFF. The CDR3 bases are TGTGCCAGCAGCCCCCGGACTAGCGGGAATGAGCAGTTCTTC. This rearrangement joins TRBV7-2 to TRBJ2-1, with 11 bases fitting TRBD2. The CDR3 runs 14 residues. J was trimmed by 7 bases and V by 5 bases; bases with no gene match: 4. Germline values: CDR1 SGHTA, CDR2 FQGNSA. The full variable domain, in which reference TRBV7-2 and TRBJ2-1 provide the parts outside the CDR3, is GAGVSQSPSNKVTEKGKDVELRCDPISGHTALYWYRQSLGQGLEFLIYFQGNSAPDKSGLPSDRFSAERTGGSVSTLTIQRTQQEDSAVYLCASSPRTSGNEQFFGPGTRLTVL.